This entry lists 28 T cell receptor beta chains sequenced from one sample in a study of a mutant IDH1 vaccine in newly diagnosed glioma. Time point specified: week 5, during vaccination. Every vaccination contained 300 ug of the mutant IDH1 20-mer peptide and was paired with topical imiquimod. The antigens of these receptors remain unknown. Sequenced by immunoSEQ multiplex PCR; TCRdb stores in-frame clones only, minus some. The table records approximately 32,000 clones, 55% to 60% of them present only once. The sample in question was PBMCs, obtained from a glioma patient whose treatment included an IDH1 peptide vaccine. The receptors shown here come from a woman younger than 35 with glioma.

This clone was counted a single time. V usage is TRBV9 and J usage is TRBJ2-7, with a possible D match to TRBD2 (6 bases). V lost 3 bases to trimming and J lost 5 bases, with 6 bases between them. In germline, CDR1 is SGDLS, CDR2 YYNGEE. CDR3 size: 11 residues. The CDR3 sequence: CASSAGDEQYF. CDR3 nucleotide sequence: TGTGCCAGCAGCGCGGGAGACGAGCAGTACTTC.

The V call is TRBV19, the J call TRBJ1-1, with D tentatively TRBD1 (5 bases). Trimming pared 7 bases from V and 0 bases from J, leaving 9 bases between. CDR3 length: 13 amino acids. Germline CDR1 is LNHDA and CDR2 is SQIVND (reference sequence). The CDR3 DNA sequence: TGTGCCAGTAAAACAGGCATGAACACTGAAGCTTTCTTT. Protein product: CASKTGMNTEAFF. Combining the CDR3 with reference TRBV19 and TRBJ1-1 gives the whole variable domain DGGITQSPKYLFRKEGQNVTLSCEQNLNHDAMYWYRQDPGQGLRLIYYSQIVNDFQKGDIAEGYSVSREKKESFPLTVTSAQKNPTAFYLCASKTGMNTEAFFGQGTRLTVV.

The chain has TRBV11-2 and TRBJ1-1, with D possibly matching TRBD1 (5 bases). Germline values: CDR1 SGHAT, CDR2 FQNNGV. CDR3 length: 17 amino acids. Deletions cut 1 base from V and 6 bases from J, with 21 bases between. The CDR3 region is CASSLVLGTLGFAEAFF. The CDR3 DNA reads TGTGCCAGCAGCTTAGTATTGGGGACCCTCGGATTCGCTGAAGCTTTCTTT. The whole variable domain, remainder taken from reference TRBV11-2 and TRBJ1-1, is EAGVAQSPRYKIIEKRQSVAFWCNPISGHATLYWYQQILGQGPKLLIQFQNNGVVDDSQLPKDRFSAERLKGVDSTLKIQPAKLEDSAVYLCASSLVLGTLGFAEAFFGQGTRLTVV.

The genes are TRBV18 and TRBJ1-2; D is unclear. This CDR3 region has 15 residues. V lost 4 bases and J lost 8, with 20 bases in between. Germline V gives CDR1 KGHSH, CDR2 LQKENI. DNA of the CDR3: TGTGCCAGCTCACTGACCGAGGATACGGTCGGGGGCTACACCTTC. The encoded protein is CASSLTEDTVGGYTF.

CDR3 protein: CASSPQRVSYNEQFF. DNA for the CDR3: TGCGCCAGCAGCCCCCAACGCGTATCCTACAATGAGCAGTTCTTC. The J gene is TRBJ2-1, the V gene TRBV5-1; D call uncertain. This CDR3 is 15 amino acids long. V was clipped by 4 bases and J by 1 base, with 12 bases between them. Germline V CDR1 and CDR2: SGHRS, YFSETQ.

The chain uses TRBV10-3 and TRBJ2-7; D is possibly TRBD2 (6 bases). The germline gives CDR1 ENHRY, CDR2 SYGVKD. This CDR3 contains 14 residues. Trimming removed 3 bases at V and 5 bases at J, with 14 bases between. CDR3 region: CAISDPGSLDEQYF. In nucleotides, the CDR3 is TGTGCCATCAGTGACCCCGGGAGCTTAGACGAGCAGTACTTC.

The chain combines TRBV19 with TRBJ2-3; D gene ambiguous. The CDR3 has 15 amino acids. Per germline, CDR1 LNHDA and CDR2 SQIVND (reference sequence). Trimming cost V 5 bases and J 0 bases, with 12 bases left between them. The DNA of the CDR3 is TGTGCCAGTAGTCAAGGAGAATCAAGCACAGATACGCAGTATTTT. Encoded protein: CASSQGESSTDTQYF.

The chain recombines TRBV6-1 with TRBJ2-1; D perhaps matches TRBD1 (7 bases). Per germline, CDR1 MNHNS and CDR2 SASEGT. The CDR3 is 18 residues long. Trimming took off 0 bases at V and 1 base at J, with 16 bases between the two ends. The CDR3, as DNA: TGTGCCAGCAGTGAAGCTATGGGGGGACAGTTTTCCTACAATGAGCAGTTCTTC. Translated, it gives CASSEAMGGQFSYNEQFF.

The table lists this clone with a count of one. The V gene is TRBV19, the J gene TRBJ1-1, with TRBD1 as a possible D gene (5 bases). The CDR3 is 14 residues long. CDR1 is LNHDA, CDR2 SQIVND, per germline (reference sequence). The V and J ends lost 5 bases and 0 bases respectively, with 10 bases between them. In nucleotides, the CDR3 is TGTGCCAGTAGTTTGACAGCTGTGAACACTGAAGCTTTCTTT. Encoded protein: CASSLTAVNTEAFF.

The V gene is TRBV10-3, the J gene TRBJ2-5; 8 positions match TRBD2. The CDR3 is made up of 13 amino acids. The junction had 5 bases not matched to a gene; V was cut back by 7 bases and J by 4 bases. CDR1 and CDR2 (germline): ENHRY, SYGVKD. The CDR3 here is CAITGGVRETQYF. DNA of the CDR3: TGTGCCATCACGGGGGGGGTGCGAGAGACCCAGTACTTC.

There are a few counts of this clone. CDR3 amino acids: CASSPGTGVYEQYF. The CDR3 bases are TGTGCCAGCAGCCCCGGGACAGGGGTGTACGAGCAGTACTTC. The chain is built from TRBV6-5 and TRBJ2-7, with 10 bases fitting TRBD1. This CDR3 has 14 amino acids. Germline CDR1 MNHEY, CDR2 SVGAGI. Trimming removed 6 bases from V and 4 bases from J; junction bases left unmatched: 6.

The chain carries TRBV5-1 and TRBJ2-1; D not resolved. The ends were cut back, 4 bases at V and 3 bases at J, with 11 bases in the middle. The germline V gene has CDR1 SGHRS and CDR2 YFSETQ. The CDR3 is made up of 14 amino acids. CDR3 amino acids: CASSTWQIYNEQFF. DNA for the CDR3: TGCGCCAGCAGCACATGGCAGATCTACAATGAGCAGTTCTTC.

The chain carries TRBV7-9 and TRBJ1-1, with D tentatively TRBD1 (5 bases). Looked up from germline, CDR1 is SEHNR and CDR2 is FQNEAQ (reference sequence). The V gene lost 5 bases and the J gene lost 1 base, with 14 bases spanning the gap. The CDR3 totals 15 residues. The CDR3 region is CASSLGGGANTEAFF. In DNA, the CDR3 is TGTGCCAGCAGCCTCGGGGGGGGTGCGAACACTGAAGCTTTCTTT.

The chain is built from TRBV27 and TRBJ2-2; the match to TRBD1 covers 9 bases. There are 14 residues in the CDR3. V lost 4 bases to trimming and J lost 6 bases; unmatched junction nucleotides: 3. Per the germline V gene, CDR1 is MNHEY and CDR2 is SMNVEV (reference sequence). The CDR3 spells CASSSDRGPGELFF. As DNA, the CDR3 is TGTGCCAGCAGTTCGGACAGGGGACCCGGGGAGCTGTTTTTT.

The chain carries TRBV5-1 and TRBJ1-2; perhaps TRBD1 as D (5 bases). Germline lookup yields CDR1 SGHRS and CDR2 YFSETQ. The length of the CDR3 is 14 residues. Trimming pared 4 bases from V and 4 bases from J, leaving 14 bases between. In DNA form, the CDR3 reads TGCGCCAGCAGCCTTGATCAGGGTGGCTATGGCTACACCTTC. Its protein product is CASSLDQGGYGYTF.

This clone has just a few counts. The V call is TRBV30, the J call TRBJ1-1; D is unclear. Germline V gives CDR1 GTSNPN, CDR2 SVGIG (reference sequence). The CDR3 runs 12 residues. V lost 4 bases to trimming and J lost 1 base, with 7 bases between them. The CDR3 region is CAWTVANTEAFF. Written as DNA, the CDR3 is TGTGCCTGGACAGTCGCGAACACTGAAGCTTTCTTT.

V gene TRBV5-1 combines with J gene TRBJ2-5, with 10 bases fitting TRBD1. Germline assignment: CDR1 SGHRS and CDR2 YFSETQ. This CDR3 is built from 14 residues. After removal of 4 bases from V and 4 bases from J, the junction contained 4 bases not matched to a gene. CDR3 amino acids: CASSPGQGGETQYF. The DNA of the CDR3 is TGCGCCAGCAGCCCCGGACAGGGGGGAGAGACCCAGTACTTC.

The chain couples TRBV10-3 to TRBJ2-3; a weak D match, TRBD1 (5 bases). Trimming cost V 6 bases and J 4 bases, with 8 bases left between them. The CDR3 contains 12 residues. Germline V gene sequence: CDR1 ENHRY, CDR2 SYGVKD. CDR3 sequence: CAISRDSDTQYF. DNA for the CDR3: TGTGCCATCAGCAGGGATTCAGATACGCAGTATTTT.

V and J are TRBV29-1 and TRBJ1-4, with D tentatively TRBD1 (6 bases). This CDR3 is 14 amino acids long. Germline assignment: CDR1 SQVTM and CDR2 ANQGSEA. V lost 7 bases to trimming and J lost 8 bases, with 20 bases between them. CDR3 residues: CSAVLTGHGEKLFF. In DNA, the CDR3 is TGCAGCGCCGTACTAACAGGGCACGGCGAAAAACTGTTTTTT.

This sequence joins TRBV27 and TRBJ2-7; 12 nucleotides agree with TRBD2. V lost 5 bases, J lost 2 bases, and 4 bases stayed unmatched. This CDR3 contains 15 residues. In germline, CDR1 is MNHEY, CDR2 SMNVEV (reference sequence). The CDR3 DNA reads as TGTGCCAGCAGTCCCAGGACTAGCGGGACCTACGAGCAGTACTTC. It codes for CASSPRTSGTYEQYF.

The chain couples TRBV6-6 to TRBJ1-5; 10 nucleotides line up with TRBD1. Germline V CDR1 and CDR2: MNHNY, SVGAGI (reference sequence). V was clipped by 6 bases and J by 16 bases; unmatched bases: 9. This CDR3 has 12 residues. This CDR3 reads CASRSAGQGLHF. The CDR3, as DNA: TGTGCCAGCAGAAGCGCGGGACAGGGGTTACATTTT.

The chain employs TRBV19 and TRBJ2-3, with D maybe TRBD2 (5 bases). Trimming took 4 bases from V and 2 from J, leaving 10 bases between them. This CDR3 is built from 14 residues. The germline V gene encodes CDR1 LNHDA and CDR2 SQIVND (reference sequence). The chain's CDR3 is CASSKLGLTDTQYF. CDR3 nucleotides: TGTGCCAGTAGTAAACTAGGACTCACAGATACGCAGTATTTT.

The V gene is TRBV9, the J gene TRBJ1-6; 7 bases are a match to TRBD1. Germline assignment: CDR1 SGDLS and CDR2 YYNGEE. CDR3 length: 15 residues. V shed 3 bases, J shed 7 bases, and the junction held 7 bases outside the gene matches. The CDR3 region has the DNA TGTGCCAGCAGCGACTACAGGGGATCGAATTCACCCCTCCACTTT. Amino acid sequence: CASSDYRGSNSPLHF. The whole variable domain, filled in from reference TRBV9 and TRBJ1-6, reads DSGVTQTPKHLITATGQRVTLRCSPRSGDLSVYWYQQSLDQGLQFLIQYYNGEERAKGNILERFSAQQFPDLHSELNLSSLELGDSALYFCASSDYRGSNSPLHFGNGTRLTVT.

CDR3: CAWSERMNTEAFF. The CDR3 DNA reads TGTGCCTGGAGCGAGCGAATGAACACTGAAGCTTTCTTT. V and J are TRBV30 and TRBJ1-1; the D is unclear. This CDR3 region has 13 residues. V lost 3 bases, J lost 0 bases, and 8 bases lay in between. From germline, CDR1 is GTSNPN and CDR2 SVGIG (reference sequence).

CDR3 protein: CASSVVSPEQFF. The CDR3 region has the DNA TGTGCCAGCAGTGTGGTCAGCCCTGAGCAGTTCTTC. The chain recombines TRBV6-1 with TRBJ2-1; D is ambiguous. V lost 4 bases and J 9 bases, leaving 10 bases between the germline ends. Germline loops: CDR1 MNHNS, CDR2 SASEGT. CDR3 length: 12 amino acids.

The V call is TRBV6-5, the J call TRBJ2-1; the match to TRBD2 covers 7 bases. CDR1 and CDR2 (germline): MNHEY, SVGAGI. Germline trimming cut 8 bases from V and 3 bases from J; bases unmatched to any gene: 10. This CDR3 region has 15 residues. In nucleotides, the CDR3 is TGTGCCAGCGGGCGGGAGCGGAACCTCTACAATGAGCAGTTCTTC. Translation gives CASGRERNLYNEQFF.

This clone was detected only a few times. The CDR3 loop is CASSLVTGVQETQYF. DNA for the CDR3: TGTGCCAGCAGCTTGGTCACAGGGGTCCAAGAGACCCAGTACTTC. The genes are TRBV5-4 and TRBJ2-5; 7 positions match TRBD1. Germline CDR1 and CDR2: SGHNT and YYREEE (reference sequence). The CDR3 length is 15 residues. V shed 0 bases, J shed 1 base, and the junction held 3 bases outside the gene matches. Filled out from reference TRBV5-4 and TRBJ2-5, the complete variable domain reads ETGVTQSPTHLIKTRGQQVTLRCSSQSGHNTVSWYQQALGQGPQFIFQYYREEENGRGNFPPRFSGLQFPNYSSELNVNALELDDSALYLCASSLVTGVQETQYFGPGTRLLVL.

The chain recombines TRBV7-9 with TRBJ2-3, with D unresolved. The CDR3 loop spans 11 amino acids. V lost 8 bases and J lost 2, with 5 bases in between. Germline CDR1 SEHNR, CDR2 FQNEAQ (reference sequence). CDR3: CASAVTDTQYF. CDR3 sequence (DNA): TGTGCCAGCGCCGTCACAGATACGCAGTATTTT.